Listed below are T cell receptor beta chains from one sample, sequenced in a study of glioma-infiltrating T cells after dendritic cell vaccination. TCRdb's copy holds only in-frame clones and misses some; the assay was immunoSEQ multiplex PCR. The top ten clones hold over 2.5% of a sample with roughly 100,000 clones, 90% of them seen once. Sequences were derived from blood, sampled after dendritic cell vaccination. These receptors were collected from a human donor with glioblastoma. Each CDR3 is given without its conserved first and last residue.

TRBV7-2	11	TRBJ1-6	ASSQGAVGPLH
TRBV5-4	15	TRBJ1-1	ASSLEAAGGMNTEAF
TRBV18	13	TRBJ1-2	ASSPSPGGFDGYT
TRBV18	11	TRBJ1-5	ASSPGESQPQH
TRBV7-2	11	TRBJ2-2	ASSSSLGGELF
TRBV5-6	11	TRBJ1-2	ASSRTGNYGYT
TRBV2	12	TRBJ2-1	ASKERESYNEQF
TRBV5-1	12	TRBJ2-7	ASSSTQGAHEQY
TRBV30	12	TRBJ1-6	AWSRGGSNSPLH
TRBV27	10	TRBJ2-2	ASSLTSGELF
TRBV25-1	11	TRBJ2-1	ASSGDSLGEQF
TRBV10-2	14	TRBJ2-5	ASSAGTSGDQETQY
TRBV5-1	12	TRBJ2-5	ASSLAGGDETQY
TRBV5-6	12	TRBJ2-2	ASSLRQGIGELF
TRBV7-2	12	TRBJ1-1	ASSSTGRRTEAF
TRBV11-2	13	TRBJ1-1	ASSLAPYMNTEAF
TRBV7-3	10	TRBJ2-2	ASSLPAGELF
TRBV2	11	TRBJ1-1	ASNSGRYTEAF
TRBV5-4	14	TRBJ1-6	ASSLSNDRGNSPLH
TRBV11-3	13	TRBJ2-2	ASSSVAGLVGELF
TRBV5-1	14	TRBJ2-3	ASSRTGTFSTGTQY
TRBV5-1	14	TRBJ2-2	ASSLYGTSNTGELF
TRBV5-8	14	TRBJ2-6	ASSLGRDSGANVLT
TRBV6-5	12	TRBJ1-2	ASSSATGFPGYT
TRBV18	13	TRBJ2-2	ASSPVNANTGELF
TRBV4-1	12	TRBJ2-3	ASSQGATFPRQY
TRBV2	12	TRBJ2-3	ASRGTGGADTQY
TRBV6-1	11	TRBJ1-6	ASSVGGNSPLH
TRBV10-2	12	TRBJ2-3	ASKRTEDTDTQY
TRBV6-1	10	TRBJ2-1	ASRSTGTGEF
TRBV15	13	TRBJ1-1	ATSRPLGVGTEAF
TRBV28	12	TRBJ2-3	ASSDGTGFDTQY
TRBV4-1	16	TRBJ1-2	ASSQGGPGTDYNYGYT
TRBV5-4	11	TRBJ1-1	ASSFVGRAEAF
TRBV5-1	13	TRBJ2-1	ASRTSGATYNEQF
TRBV29-1	13	TRBJ2-5	SVESSGKYQETQY
TRBV29-1	12	TRBJ2-3	SVVGARWEDTQY
TRBV30	10	TRBJ2-1	AWSEQVPAQF
TRBV2	13	TRBJ2-3	ASSGIAGITDTQY
TRBV30	13	TRBJ1-4	AWSTPGGASKKLF
TRBV28	13	TRBJ2-5	ASRDRGVLKETQY
TRBV30	11	TRBJ1-2	AWSREGHYGYT
TRBV5-5	14	TRBJ2-2	ASSVGWHRNTGELF
TRBV5-1	16	TRBJ2-2	ASSNPGTSGGNTGELF
TRBV7-3	13	TRBJ1-2	ASSLTGQGNYGYT
TRBV7-2	11	TRBJ2-7	ASSFGPDYEQY
TRBV5-1	11	TRBJ1-2	ASSSTENYGYT
TRBV9	13	TRBJ2-5	ASSVEWRGRETQY
TRBV15	14	TRBJ2-1	ATSRRTSGGANEQF
TRBV7-9	13	TRBJ2-1	ASSSFGGNRGEQF